This section outlines one TCR beta chain sequence together with its context. Its specificity is unknown. The data derive from a study of cytomegalovirus exposure and HLA in healthy donors. About the research overall: Of approximately 400 genotyped donors, about 80% clustered with self-reported Caucasian donors. General study findings and limits: Earlier analysis looked at TCR beta V segments, and most were productive about 90% or about 30% of the time.

This CDR3 contains 18 residues. This PCR relied on a set of 60 Vbeta primers and 13 Jbeta primers. Repertoires were generated with immunoSEQ multiplex PCR, while TCRdb's copy carries only in-frame clones and drops some. The data hold about 130,000 clones, with over 65% observed a single time. The TCR was taken from a man aged 45-65 years in good health and CMV-seronegative. The chain is built from TRBV21-1 and TRBJ2-1; TRBD2 was called by the table and not checked on the DNA. TRBV21-1 is tagged as a pseudogene. The source material was PBMCs. CDR3 in amino acids: CASATGLARIDPHNEQFF. The CDR3, as DNA: TGTGCCAGCGCAACGGGACTAGCTAGGATTGATCCCCACAATGAGCAGTTCTTC.